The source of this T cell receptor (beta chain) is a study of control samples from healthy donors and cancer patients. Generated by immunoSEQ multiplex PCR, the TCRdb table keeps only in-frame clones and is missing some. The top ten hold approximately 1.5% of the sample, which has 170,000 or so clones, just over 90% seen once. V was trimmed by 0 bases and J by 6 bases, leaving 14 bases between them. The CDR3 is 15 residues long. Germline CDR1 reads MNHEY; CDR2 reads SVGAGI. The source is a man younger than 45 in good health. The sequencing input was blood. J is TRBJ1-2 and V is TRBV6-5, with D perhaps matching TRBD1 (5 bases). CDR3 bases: TGTGCCAGCAGTTACTCGATTCCGGGGCGGGATGGCTACACCTTC. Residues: CASSYSIPGRDGYTF.